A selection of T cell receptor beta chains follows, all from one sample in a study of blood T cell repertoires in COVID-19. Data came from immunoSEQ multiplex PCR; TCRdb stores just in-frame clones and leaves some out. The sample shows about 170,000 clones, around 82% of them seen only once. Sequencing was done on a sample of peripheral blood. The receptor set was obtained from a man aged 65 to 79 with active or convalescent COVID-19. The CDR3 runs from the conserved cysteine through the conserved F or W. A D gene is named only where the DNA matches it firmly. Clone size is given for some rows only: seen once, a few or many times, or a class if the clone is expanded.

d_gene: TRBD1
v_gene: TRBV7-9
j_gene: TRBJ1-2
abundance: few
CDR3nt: TGTGCCAGCAGCTCCGGACAGGGGGAGTATGGCTACACCTTC
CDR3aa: CASSSGQGEYGYTF

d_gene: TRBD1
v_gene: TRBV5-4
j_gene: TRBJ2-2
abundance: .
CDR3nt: TGTGCCAGCAGCCCCGGGACAGGGTCCGCCGGGGAGCTGTTTTTT
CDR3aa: CASSPGTGSAGELFF

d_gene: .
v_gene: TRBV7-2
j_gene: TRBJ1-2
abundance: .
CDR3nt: TGTGCCAGCAGCTTAGGTTTCGGGGGCTATGGCTACACCTTC
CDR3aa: CASSLGFGGYGYTF

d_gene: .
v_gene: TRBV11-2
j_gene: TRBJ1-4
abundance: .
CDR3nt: TGTGCCAGCAGCCCGAGGAACGGCGAAAAACTGTTTTTT
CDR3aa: CASSPRNGEKLFF

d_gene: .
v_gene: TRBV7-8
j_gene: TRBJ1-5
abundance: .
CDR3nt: TGTGCCAGCAGCCCAGCCCGGGGACCTAGAGCGGGGGGCAATCAGCCCCAGCATTTT
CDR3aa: CASSPARGPRAGGNQPQHF

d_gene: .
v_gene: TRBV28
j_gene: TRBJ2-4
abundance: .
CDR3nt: TGTGCCAGCAGCTCAGGGTCCAGGGCTACCAAAAACATTCAGTACTTC
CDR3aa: CASSSGSRATKNIQYF

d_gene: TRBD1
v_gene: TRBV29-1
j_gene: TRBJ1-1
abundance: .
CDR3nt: TGCAGCGTCCGGACAGGCCCACGGGGCACTGAAGCTTTCTTT
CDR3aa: CSVRTGPRGTEAFF

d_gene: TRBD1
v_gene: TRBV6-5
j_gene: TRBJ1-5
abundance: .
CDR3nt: TGTGCCGTAACGGGACAGGGGATGAATCAGCCCCAGCATTTT
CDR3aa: CAVTGQGMNQPQHF

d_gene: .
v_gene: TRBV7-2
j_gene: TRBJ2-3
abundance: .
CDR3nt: TGTGCCAGCAGCCTTATCACAGATACGCAGTATTTT
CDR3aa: CASSLITDTQYF

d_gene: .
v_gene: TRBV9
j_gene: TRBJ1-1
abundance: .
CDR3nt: TGTGCCAGCAGCGTAGGGAGGGGGGGGATGACTGAAGCTTTCTTT
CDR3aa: CASSVGRGGMTEAFF

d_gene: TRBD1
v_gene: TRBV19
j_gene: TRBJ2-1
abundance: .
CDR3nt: TGTGCCAGTAGTATCTTAAGCTGGGACAGAATTGTACGACGCCAGGGCTACAATGAGCAGTTCTTC
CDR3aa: CASSILSWDRIVRRQGYNEQFF

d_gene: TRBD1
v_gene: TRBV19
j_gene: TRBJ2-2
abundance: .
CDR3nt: TGTGCCAGCACCAAGCCAGGGGGCTCTCCCCCCCTGAACACCGGGGAGCTGTTTTTT
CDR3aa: CASTKPGGSPPLNTGELFF

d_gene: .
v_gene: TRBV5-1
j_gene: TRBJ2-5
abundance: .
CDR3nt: TGCGCCAGCAGCTTACGGCGGGAGACCCAGTACTTC
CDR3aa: CASSLRRETQYF

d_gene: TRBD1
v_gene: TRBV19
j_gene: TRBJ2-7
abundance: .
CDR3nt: TGTGCCAGTAGTATAGCTCAGGGGGCCCCTTCCTACGAGCAGTACTTC
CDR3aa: CASSIAQGAPSYEQYF

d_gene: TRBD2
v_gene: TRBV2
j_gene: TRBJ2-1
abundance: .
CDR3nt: TGTGCCAGCAGAGCGAGACTAGCGGGGGAAGACTACAATGAGCAGTTCTTC
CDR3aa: CASRARLAGEDYNEQFF

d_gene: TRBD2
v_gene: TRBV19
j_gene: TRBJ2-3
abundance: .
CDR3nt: TGTGCCAGTAGTCCGGGACTAGCGGGAGATACGCAGTATTTT
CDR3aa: CASSPGLAGDTQYF

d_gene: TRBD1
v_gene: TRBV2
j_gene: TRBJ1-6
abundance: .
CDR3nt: TGTGCCAGCAGGCCGGGACAGCGGAACTATTCACCCCTCCACTTT
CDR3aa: CASRPGQRNYSPLHF

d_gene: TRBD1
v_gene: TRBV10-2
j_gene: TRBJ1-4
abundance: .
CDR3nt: TGCGCCAGCAGTGCCCCGACAGGGAGATTAACTAATGAAAAACTGTTTTTT
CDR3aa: CASSAPTGRLTNEKLFF

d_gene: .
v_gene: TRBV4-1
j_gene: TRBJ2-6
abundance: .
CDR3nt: TGCGCCAGCAGCCAAGATGGGGGGGCGAGCTCTGGGGCCAACGTCCTGACTTTC
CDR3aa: CASSQDGGASSGANVLTF

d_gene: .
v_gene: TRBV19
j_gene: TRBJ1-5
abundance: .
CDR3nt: TGTGCCAGTAGTACGGGGAGGGGCTTACCCCAGCATTTT
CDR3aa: CASSTGRGLPQHF

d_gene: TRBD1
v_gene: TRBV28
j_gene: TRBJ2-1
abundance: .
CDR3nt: TGTGCCAGCACCCGGACAGGGGCGGCCTACAATGAGCAGTTCTTC
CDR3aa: CASTRTGAAYNEQFF

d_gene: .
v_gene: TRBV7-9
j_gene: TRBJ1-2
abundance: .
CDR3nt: TGTGCCAGCAGCTCAACAGGCCCGTATGGCTACACCTTC
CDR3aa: CASSSTGPYGYTF

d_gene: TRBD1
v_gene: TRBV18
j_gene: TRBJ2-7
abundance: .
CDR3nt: TGTGCCAGCTCACCACCCCCACAGGGGCGTTACGAGCAGTACTTC
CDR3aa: CASSPPPQGRYEQYF

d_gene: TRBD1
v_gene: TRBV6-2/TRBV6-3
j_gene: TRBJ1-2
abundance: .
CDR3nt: TGTGCCAGCAGTTCCAGGACAGGGGGTAACTATGGCTACACCTTC
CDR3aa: CASSSRTGGNYGYTF

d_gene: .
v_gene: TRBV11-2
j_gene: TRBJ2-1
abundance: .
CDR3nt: TGTGCCAGCAGCGGGACTTCGGAAGAGCAGTTCTTC
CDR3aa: CASSGTSEEQFF

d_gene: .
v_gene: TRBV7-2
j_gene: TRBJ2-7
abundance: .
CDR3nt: TGTGCCAGCAGCTTAGGCCGCGTCTCAGGCGAGCAGTACTTC
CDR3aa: CASSLGRVSGEQYF

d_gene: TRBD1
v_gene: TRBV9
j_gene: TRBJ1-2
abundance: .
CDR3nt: TGTGCCAGCAGCGTCCAGACAGGGGACGTATATGGCTACACCTTC
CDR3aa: CASSVQTGDVYGYTF

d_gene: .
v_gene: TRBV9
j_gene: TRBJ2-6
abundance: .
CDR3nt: TGTGCCAGCAGCGTAGCAGGGGTTCGCGGGGCCAACGTCCTGACTTTC
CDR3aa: CASSVAGVRGANVLTF

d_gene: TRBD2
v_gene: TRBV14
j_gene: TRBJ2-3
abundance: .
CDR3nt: TGTGCCAGCAGCCAGCTAGCGGTTAGCACAGATACGCAGTATTTT
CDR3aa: CASSQLAVSTDTQYF

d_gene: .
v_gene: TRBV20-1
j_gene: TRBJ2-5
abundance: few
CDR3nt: TGCAGTGCCAAGACTAGGGAGACCCAGTACTTC
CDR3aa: CSAKTRETQYF

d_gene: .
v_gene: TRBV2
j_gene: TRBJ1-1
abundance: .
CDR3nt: TGTGCCAGCAGTGAAACTAACACTGAAGCTTTCTTT
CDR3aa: CASSETNTEAFF

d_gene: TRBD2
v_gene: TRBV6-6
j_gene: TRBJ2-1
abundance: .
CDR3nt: TGTGCCAGCAGTTACGTCATAGCGGGATTATACAATGAGCAGTTCTTC
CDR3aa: CASSYVIAGLYNEQFF

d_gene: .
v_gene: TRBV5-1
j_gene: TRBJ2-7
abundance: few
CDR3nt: TGCGCCAGCAGCTTAGCGACCGACTCCTACGAGCAGTACTTC
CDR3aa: CASSLATDSYEQYF

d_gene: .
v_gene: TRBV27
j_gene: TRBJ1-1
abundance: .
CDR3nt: TGTGCCAGCAGCCCCAGGCAGGGTCACACTGAAGCTTTCTTT
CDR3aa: CASSPRQGHTEAFF

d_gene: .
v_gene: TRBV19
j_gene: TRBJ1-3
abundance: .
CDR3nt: TGTGCCAGTAGTAGACAGGTGTTGTACGGAAACACCATATATTTT
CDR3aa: CASSRQVLYGNTIYF

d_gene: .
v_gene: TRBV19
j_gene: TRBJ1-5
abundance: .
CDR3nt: TGTGCCAGTAACCTGGGACGGAGGGCGCTGAGGGATCAGCCCCAGCATTTT
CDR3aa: CASNLGRRALRDQPQHF

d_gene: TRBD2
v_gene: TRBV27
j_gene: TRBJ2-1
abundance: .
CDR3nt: TGTGCCAGCAGTCCTCGGACTAGCCGCAATGAGCAGTTCTTC
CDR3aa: CASSPRTSRNEQFF

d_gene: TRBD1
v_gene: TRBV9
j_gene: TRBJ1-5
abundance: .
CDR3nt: TGTGCCAGCAGCGTAGGGTCAGGGGGTCATCAGCCCCAGCATTTT
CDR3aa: CASSVGSGGHQPQHF